The 7 T cell receptor beta chains below were found in one sample sequenced in a study of T cell responses to AZD1222 COVID-19 vaccine. Data came from immunoSEQ multiplex PCR; TCRdb stores just in-frame clones and leaves some out. The top ten clones hold about 29% of a sample with 95,000 to 150,000 clones, 70% to 90% of them seen once. The sample in question was peripheral blood, obtained on day 0 of AZD1222 vaccination. All receptors come from an adult in good health.

This sequence joins TRBV7-9 and TRBJ1-2; D gene unclear. The V end was cut by 4 bases, the J end by 4 bases, with 28 bases between. The germline CDR1 and CDR2 sequences are SEHNR and FQNEAQ (reference sequence). This CDR3 comprises 19 residues. The CDR3 DNA reads TGTGCCAGCAGCTCCCGTGGACCCATCAGGACTCCCGAGGCCTATGGCTACACCTTC. It codes for CASSSRGPIRTPEAYGYTF.

The rearrangement joins TRBV20-1 to TRBJ1-1, with unresolved D. This CDR3 spans 11 amino acids. V lost 0 bases and J 7 bases, leaving 6 bases between the germline ends. Germline V gene sequence: CDR1 DFQATT, CDR2 SNEGSKA (reference sequence). The CDR3 is CSARESHEAFF. As DNA, the CDR3 is TGCAGTGCTAGAGAAAGTCATGAAGCTTTCTTT.

This clone occurred once. The chain uses TRBV4-3 and TRBJ2-5; possibly TRBD1 for D (5 bases). The germline CDR1 and CDR2 sequences are LGHNA and YSLEER. V was cut by 1 base and J by 4 bases, with 10 bases left in between. The CDR3 runs to 14 residues. CDR3 bases: TGCGCCAGCAGCCAAGCAGGGCTGGGAGAGACCCAGTACTTC. Amino acids: CASSQAGLGETQYF.

The chain joins TRBV27 to TRBJ2-2; 8 bases are shared with TRBD2. The V gene's germline CDR1 is MNHEY and CDR2 SMNVEV (reference sequence). Trimming removed 7 bases from V and 1 base from J; junction bases left unmatched: 8. The CDR3 is 16 residues long. The CDR3 reads CASNKAGAENTGELFF. CDR3 in DNA: TGTGCCAGCAATAAAGCGGGGGCTGAGAACACCGGGGAGCTGTTTTTT.

This clone showed up just once. The rearrangement links TRBV24-1 to TRBJ1-6; D uncertain. The V gene lost 4 bases and the J gene lost 3 bases, with 21 bases spanning the gap. The CDR3 totals 19 residues. Germline V gives CDR1 KGHDR, CDR2 SFDVKD. The CDR3 here is CATSERIPYGVYYNSPLHF. The CDR3 DNA reads as TGTGCCACCAGTGAAAGAATCCCTTACGGGGTTTACTATAATTCACCCCTCCACTTT.

The rearrangement joins TRBV7-9 to TRBJ1-5; TRBD1 is a possible D gene (5 bases). The CDR3 contains 13 residues. Germline lookup yields CDR1 SEHNR and CDR2 FQNEAQ (reference sequence). V was pared by 3 bases and J by 5 bases, with 8 bases between. CDR3 in amino acids: CASSLGEYQPQHF. DNA for the CDR3: TGTGCCAGCAGCTTGGGGGAGTATCAGCCCCAGCATTTT.

The genes are TRBV19 and TRBJ1-2; 8 nucleotides align to TRBD1. The CDR3 runs 12 residues. The J segment lost 8 bases and the V segment lost 5 bases, leaving 4 bases of the junction unmatched. Germline assignment: CDR1 LNHDA and CDR2 SQIVND (reference sequence). CDR3 sequence reads: CASSGTGRGYTF. The CDR3 DNA reads as TGTGCCAGTAGTGGGACAGGTCGGGGCTACACCTTC.